The clone carrying this TCR beta chain came up many times. Its matching antigen is unknown. The V and J ends lost 3 bases and 7 bases, in that order; junction bases with no gene match: 5. Germline V gene sequence: CDR1 DFQATT, CDR2 SNEGSKA (reference sequence). The CDR3 loop spans 13 amino acids. The CDR3 regions of TCR beta were amplified from RNA transcripts. HTBI primers drove first-round RT-PCR of the TCR CDR3. TCRdb processed the multiplex PCR reads anew with MiXCR; each CDR3 protein has one entry. The table records a few hundred thousand distinct CDR3 sequences, over 45% of them present only once. This entry comes from a study of T cells in Graves' hyperthyroidism and ophthalmopathy. Study-level points and caveats: Ophthalmopathy stood apart from stable hyperthyroidism in a 13 V-J model.

Patients were excluded for uncontrolled infection, other autoimmune disease, pregnancy or lactation. The sequence came from an adult woman with Graves' disease, either hyperthyroidism or ophthalmopathy (not recorded which). Sequenced input: peripheral blood or thyroid tissue (not recorded which). This chain links TRBV20-1 with TRBJ1-2; 10 bases fit TRBD1. The CDR3 reads CSASTGTGVGYTF. CDR3 nucleotide sequence: TGCAGTGCTAGCACAGGGACAGGGGTTGGCTACACCTTC.